This T cell receptor beta chain originates from a study of brain T cells in children with intractable seizures. The V end was cut by 0 bases, the J end by 0 bases, with 6 bases between. Germline loops: CDR1 SGHNT, CDR2 YENEEA. The CDR3 loop spans 15 amino acids. Using immunoSEQ multiplex PCR, the repertoire was profiled, and TCRdb retains in-frame clones only, with some absent. The sample consists of fewer than 85,000 clones, 85% to 95% of them appearing once. Only cases whose brain tissue showed the highest T cell transcript signatures were sequenced. Pre-surgery treatment included at least one anti-epileptic drug.

The chain uses TRBV11-3 and TRBJ1-3; D gene ambiguous. The receptor comes from a boy less than two years old with tuberous sclerosis and intractable seizures. Sample: peripheral blood, taken at surgery. CDR3 coding DNA: TGTGCCAGCAGCTTAGATGGAGTCTCTGGAAACACCATATATTTT. Its translation is CASSLDGVSGNTIYF.